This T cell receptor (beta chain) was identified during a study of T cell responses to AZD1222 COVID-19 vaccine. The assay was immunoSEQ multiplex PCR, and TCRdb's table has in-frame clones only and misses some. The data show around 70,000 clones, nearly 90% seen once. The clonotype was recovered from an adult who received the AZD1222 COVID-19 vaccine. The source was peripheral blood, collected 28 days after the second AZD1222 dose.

CDR3 sequence: CASSPLGARKGNTIYF. The CDR3 DNA reads as TGTGCCAGCAGCCCTCTCGGGGCCCGTAAAGGAAACACCATATATTTT. The rearrangement uses TRBV3-1 (or the pseudogene TRBV3-2) and TRBJ1-3, with D tentatively TRBD1 (5 bases). The CDR3 is 16 residues long. Trimming stripped 4 bases from V and 4 bases from J, with 17 bases between. The germline V gene encodes CDR1 LGHDT and CDR2 YNNKEL (reference sequence).